This T cell receptor (beta chain) is from a study of T cell repertoires in cytomegalovirus infection. Across the study: Through public TCR beta signatures, both CMV infection and matching HLA type were indicated.

As for this clonotype: The target antigen is unknown.

The germline gives CDR1 SGHAT, CDR2 FQNNGV. The V and J ends lost 2 bases and 8 bases respectively, with 15 bases between them. This CDR3 has 15 residues. TCRdb redid the calling of the reads with MiXCR, one entry per CDR3 protein. Of fewer than 850,000 distinct CDR3 sequences in the sample, 25% to 35% were seen once. The rearrangement links TRBV11-2 to TRBJ2-2, with D perhaps TRBD1 (6 bases). This clonotype was sampled from a human donor in good health (CMV status not recorded). Some clones in this sample may be carry-over from other donors' samples. The specimen comprised cultured CD8+ T cells from PBMCs, sampled from culture after CMV antigen stimulation. CDR3 nucleotide sequence: TGTGCCAGCAGCTTAAATAAACTAGGGACAGGGGAGCTGTTTTTT. Encoded protein: CASSLNKLGTGELFF.